This record concerns one T cell receptor (beta chain) sequence. The target antigen is unknown. The sample originates from a study of cytomegalovirus exposure and HLA in healthy donors. General study results and limits: A later analysis linked a missense DCLRE1C variant to TCR beta V- and J-gene trimming.

With 60 Vbeta and 13 Jbeta primers, the PCR was carried out. Method: immunoSEQ multiplex PCR; TCRdb's copy keeps in-frame clones and lacks some. Here the sample spans some 150,000 clones, approximately 83% being singletons. CDR1 and CDR2 (germline): PRHDT, FYEKMQ (reference sequence). This CDR3 region has 15 residues. V lost 3 bases and J lost 2, with 14 bases in between. The chain has TRBV13 and TRBJ2-7; D is ambiguous. This receptor was taken from a woman under 30 in good health and CMV-seronegative. Sequencing was done on a sample of PBMCs. The CDR3 DNA is TGTGCCAGCAGCTTGACAAAGTCGACCACCTACGAGCAGTACTTC. Translated: CASSLTKSTTYEQYF.